This is a list of T cell receptor beta chains from one sample in a study of blood T cell repertoires in COVID-19. Sequencing used immunoSEQ multiplex PCR; TCRdb keeps in-frame clones, though not all of them. The sample shows fewer than 75,000 clones, roughly 80% of them seen only once. The sample was peripheral blood. The receptor set was obtained from a man aged 55 to 69 with acute or convalescent COVID-19. The CDR3 runs from the conserved cysteine through the conserved F or W. The D gene is left open where the match is weak. Size tells how often a clone was seen (once, few, many) or the class of an expanded clone, and some rows leave it out.

CDR3 protein	CDR3 DNA	V gene	J gene	D gene	clone size
CASLRRAGGLGHEQFF	TGTGCCAGCCTCCGAAGAGCGGGGGGACTCGGGCATGAGCAGTTCTTC	TRBV11-2	TRBJ2-1	TRBD2	NA
CATSDTRTEETQYF	TGTGCCACCAGTGACACTAGGACGGAAGAGACCCAGTACTTC	TRBV24-1	TRBJ2-5	NA	NA
CASSKTGNYGYTF	TGCGCCAGCAGCAAGACTGGTAACTATGGCTACACCTTC	TRBV4-1	TRBJ1-2	NA	NA
CASSFMQGANGYTF	TGTGCCAGCAGCTTCATGCAGGGGGCGAATGGCTACACCTTC	TRBV7-8	TRBJ1-2	TRBD1	NA
CASSDGRRGTQYF	TGTGCCAGCAGTGACGGAAGGCGGGGTACGCAGTATTTT	TRBV6-4	TRBJ2-3	NA	NA
CASSLNTGYGYTF	TGTGCCAGCAGCTTAAACACGGGCTATGGCTACACCTTC	TRBV7-9	TRBJ1-2	NA	NA
CASSPPSGTTGLTDTQYF	TGCGCCAGCAGCCCTCCCTCCGGGACTACGGGGCTCACAGATACGCAGTATTTT	TRBV5-1	TRBJ2-3	TRBD2	few
CASSKRGRATYGYTF	TGTGCCAGCAGCAAAAGGGGTAGGGCTACCTATGGCTACACCTTC	TRBV21-1	TRBJ1-2	NA	NA
CASGLGFRDRDRETQYF	TGTGCTAGTGGTTTGGGCTTCCGGGACAGGGATAGAGAGACCCAGTACTTC	TRBV12-5	TRBJ2-5	TRBD1	NA
CASSRQFSGNTIYF	TGTGCCAGCTCACGACAGTTCTCTGGAAACACCATATATTTT	TRBV18	TRBJ1-3	NA	NA
CASREDGMPQHF	TGTGCCAGCAGGGAAGACGGGATGCCCCAGCATTTT	TRBV2	TRBJ1-5	NA	NA
CASSPDSQETQYF	TGCGCCAGCAGCCCGGACAGCCAAGAGACCCAGTACTTC	TRBV5-1	TRBJ2-5	NA	NA
CASSLGTGGAYYGYTF	TGTGCCAGCAGCTTGGGAACAGGGGGCGCTTACTATGGCTACACCTTC	TRBV5-4	TRBJ1-2	TRBD1	NA
CASRGAGTDTQYF	TGTGCCAGCAGGGGGGCAGGAACGGATACGCAGTATTTT	TRBV2	TRBJ2-3	NA	NA
CASSEGRGGYNEQFF	TGTGCCAGCAGTGAAGGACGGGGGGGATACAATGAGCAGTTCTTC	TRBV2	TRBJ2-1	TRBD2	NA